This T cell receptor beta chain was identified during a study of early stage breast cancer tumors. Profiled with immunoSEQ multiplex PCR; TCRdb holds only in-frame clones, not every one. Altogether roughly 21,000 clones are present, around 76% being singletons, with the ten largest covering about 27%. The CDR3 is 13 amino acids. Germline V gene lookup returns CDR1 SGHAT and CDR2 FQNNGV. Trimming stripped 3 bases from V and 3 bases from J, with 9 bases between. The specimen sequenced was blood. This TCR was recovered from a person in their sixties or seventies with breast cancer. This chain links TRBV11-2 with TRBJ2-7; D uncertain. The CDR3 region has the DNA TGTGCCAGCAGCTTGGAACAAATCTACGAGCAGTACTTC. It codes for CASSLEQIYEQYF.